This TCR beta chain stems from a study of blood T cells in healthy people across ages. This CDR3 has 13 residues. The germline CDR1 and CDR2 sequences are SEHNR and FQNEAQ (reference sequence). V trimming: 6 bases; J trimming: 4 bases; junction bases outside the gene matches: 5. A second roughly 6 to 12 cycle PCR used barcoded and J-beta primers. TCRdb reprocessed the 5' RACE reads with MiXCR, giving one entry per CDR3 protein. The sample has 1.5 million to 2 million distinct CDR3 sequences, 30% to 40% seen once. The sequence derives from a human donor in good health. The chain employs TRBV7-9 and TRBJ2-7; 8 bases align to TRBD1. Material for sequencing was blood. This CDR3 reads CASSGQGDYEQYF. The CDR3 region has the DNA TGTGCCAGCAGTGGACAGGGAGATTACGAGCAGTACTTC.